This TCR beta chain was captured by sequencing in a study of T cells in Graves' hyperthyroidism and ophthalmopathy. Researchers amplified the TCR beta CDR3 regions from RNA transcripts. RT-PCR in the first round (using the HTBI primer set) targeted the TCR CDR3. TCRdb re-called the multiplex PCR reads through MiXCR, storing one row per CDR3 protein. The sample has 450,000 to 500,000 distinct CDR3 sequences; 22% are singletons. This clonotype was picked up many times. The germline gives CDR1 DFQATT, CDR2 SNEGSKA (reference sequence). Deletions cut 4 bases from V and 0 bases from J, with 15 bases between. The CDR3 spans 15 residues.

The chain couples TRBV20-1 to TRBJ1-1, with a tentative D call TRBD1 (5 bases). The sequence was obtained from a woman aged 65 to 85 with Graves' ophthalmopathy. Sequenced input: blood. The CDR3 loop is CSAMHSGGMNTEAFF. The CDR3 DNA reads TGCAGTGCTATGCACTCTGGGGGAATGAACACTGAAGCTTTCTTT.